This entry features one T cell receptor beta chain sequence. Germline assignment: CDR1 MNHNY and CDR2 SVGAGI (reference sequence). This CDR3 spans 11 amino acids. V dropped 11 bases and J dropped 7 bases, with 11 bases sitting between them. The source of the sample is a study of cytotoxic CD8 clonotypes in ibrutinib-treated CLL. The repertoire was sequenced with immunoSEQ multiplex PCR; TCRdb's copy has only in-frame clones and lacks some. The sample includes 100,000 to 150,000 clones, 80% to 90% of them seen just once. The sequence derives from a human donor with chronic lymphocytic leukemia. V is TRBV6-6 and J is TRBJ2-2; D ambiguous. Sequences were derived from PBMCs, sampled after 24 months of ibrutinib treatment. CDR3: CAGSKFGELFF. The CDR3 nucleotides read TGTGCCGGATCCAAATTCGGGGAGCTGTTTTTT.